The source of this T cell receptor (beta chain) is a study of T-cell reconstitution after alpha-beta-depleted transplantation in children (TCRdb year 2016). With respect to the entire study: Using TCR repertoire profiling, the study quantitatively followed how T-cell immune reconstitution unfolded in children after TCRalphabeta/CD19-depleted allogeneic hematopoietic cell transplantation. The investigation overall reported the following: Hyperexpanded clone frequencies declined over subsequent months; after one year, T-cell counts and TCRbeta diversity were mostly attributed to newly produced T cells. The high TCRbeta diversity at day 60 in some patients was ascribed to recipient T cells and intrathymic progenitors that had survived conditioning. The apparently early recovery of alphabetaT-cell counts about two months after transplant reportedly depended on only several hundred rapidly expanded clones that came from non-depleted graft cells.

This clonotype has only a few counts. Its antigen is still unknown. There are no base qualities to consult, and no much larger clone falls within one base. The treatment or condition label for this specimen denotes: allogeneic hematopoietic cell transplantation with graft depleted of TCRalphabeta T cells and CD19 B cells. TCRalphabeta/CD19-depleted allogeneic hematopoietic cell grafts were given to the transplant recipients, all of whom were children. Libraries came from PCR. TCRdb lists the instrument as Illumina HiSeq 2500. Molecular barcoding was employed in the preparation of TCR libraries, with unique molecular identifiers being used to normalize TCRbeta repertoire quantification. TCRdb reprocessed the public reads (quality trimming at Q25 with fastp, clone calling with MiXCR) and kept in-frame beta chains. Identical CDR3 protein sequences are pooled into one entry, listed with their most common genes and DNA. This sample lists fewer than 700,000 distinct CDR3 sequences; 10% to 15% were detected once. About 2.2% of the sample is held by the ten biggest clonotypes.

CDR1 and CDR2 were assigned from the germline V gene as LGHNA and YNFKEQ. The CDR3 runs 15 residues from the cysteine to the phenylalanine. Solely the CDR3 DNA is kept, with 45 bases framed from the first base. V and J lose 0 bases and 0 bases, and a span of 8 bases separates them. The receptor was isolated from a male patient between 10 and 17 years old who had a stem cell transplant for acute myeloid leukemia, so the T cells may come from the graft donor. The chain is encoded by TRBV4-2 joined to TRBJ1-2; the D gene lacks a confident call. Material: PBMCs, mostly from graft donor cells, obtained 360 days after TCRalphabeta/CD19-depleted stem cell transplant. The encoded CDR3 is CASSQEGGANYGYTF. The sequence in DNA is TGTGCCAGCAGCCAAGAAGGCGGAGCTAACTATGGCTACACCTTC.